This T cell receptor (beta chain) was sequenced in a study of cytomegalovirus exposure and HLA in healthy donors (dated 2017 in TCRdb). Regarding the research as a whole: An earlier analysis of approximately 590 of the donors reported 250 to 350 Gb of sequence data and 117 million unique TCR beta sequences from some 180 million T cells. An early release covering just under 650 HLA-typed donors comprised 250 to 350 gigabases of sequencing data and around 86 million unique TCR sequences. Of the roughly 400 genotyped donors, about 80% fell in the genetic ancestry cluster associated with self-reported Caucasian donors. The study was designed to test whether signatures of past pathogen exposure could be identified by cataloging public T cell receptors. The study used immunosequencing to profile the T cell repertoires of approximately 640 subjects and linked those repertoires to cytomegalovirus serostatus. In addition to the first cohort of hundreds of subjects, a separate validation cohort of approximately 130 different subjects was used. High-throughput TCR immunosequencing, statistical association of individual TCRs with disease status, and machine learning were combined to predict cytomegalovirus infection status. A later analysis re-examined previously published TCR beta repertoires from more than 550 donors and added high-resolution HLA genotyping to investigate patterns of TCR occurrence. Rather than using new phenotypic data, the later analysis identified candidate immune exposures from TCR beta sequences and from how often those sequences occurred across donors. An earlier analysis of roughly 580 of the donors used high-throughput TCR beta sequencing to judge whether each TCR beta V gene segment behaved as functional or pseudogenic. Donor age, sex, ethnicity and CMV serostatus were compiled alongside the repertoire data. In a later genetic analysis, genome-wide SNP genotypes for 398 of the 666 donors were used, and that subset was treated as a discovery cohort. Every repertoire in the discovery cohort had been generated on one and the same sequencing platform. HLA typing covered class I and class II loci at four-digit resolution. The number of typed donors differed by locus: roughly 629-640 for A, B, C, DRB1 and DQB1; about 520 for DQA1; 606 for DPA1; and roughly 450 for DPB1. Several DR-DQ haplotypes were treated as single units for association and clustering because of strong linkage in the cohort. Among some 400 genotyped donors of the cohort, an average of 235,054 unique TCR beta nucleotide sequences were sequenced per donor, around 20% of them non-productive.

The germline V gene yields MNHEY for CDR1 and SVGAGI for CDR2. The CDR3 runs 14 residues from the cysteine to the valine. The sequence is cut down to CDR3 DNA, 42 bases in frame from base 1. Trimming removed 5 bases from V and 0 bases from J, leaving 11 bases between the germline ends. As concerns this clone: It has no known antigen specificity. No base quality information exists; no much larger clone differs at one position.

The cohort was made up of about 610 healthy bone marrow donors. At the time of sampling, every cohort member was nominally healthy, though immune exposures that went unrecorded were likely present. The donor was CMV seropositive and belonged to the group of more than 250 seropositive cohort members. A peripheral blood sample was collected from each donor, and TCR beta sequencing was performed on peripheral blood mononuclear cells. The Qiagen DNeasy Blood Extraction Kit was used to extract genomic DNA from the blood cell samples. Results and caveats for the whole study, not just this receptor: A few of the identified cytomegalovirus-associated TCR beta chains were confirmed in vitro to be specific for cytomegalovirus antigens. In a later analysis, the rate of TCR association differed among HLA loci, with DRB1 alleles having the most associated TCRs and HLA-C alleles having the fewest. The classifier was reported to diagnose cytomegalovirus status with high specificity and sensitivity in both the original and validation cohorts. CMV serostatus was the only immune exposure information available for the cohort. Strong co-occurrence of HLA alleles, especially DR and DQ, made assigning TCR associations to individual alleles difficult. It was suggested by the authors that the approach could potentially be generalized to other disease states and immunological phenotypes. According to a later analysis, parvovirus B19, influenza, CMV and Epstein-Barr virus appeared linked to several top co-occurrence clusters. HLA typing was unavailable for some donors at each locus, so association tests used only the typed subset. A later analysis found that HLA-associated TCR beta chains were more clonally expanded and had lower generation probabilities than equally common non-associated chains. In the study, about 150 TCR beta chains were listed as associated with cytomegalovirus. A group of highly shared sequence variants was considered likely to be a technical artifact of the sequencing pipeline. A later genetic analysis reported fewer N-insertions in productive TCRs among donors in an Asian-associated ancestry cluster than the approximately 670-donor mean. The 87-base-pair reads could not distinguish some IMGT-functional V segments, including TRBV6-2 and TRBV6-3, so those segments were excluded. In a later analysis, over 15,000 TCR beta sequences were associated with specific HLA alleles at a false discovery rate of 0.05. A further reported finding was that TCR beta sequences accurately predicted the HLA-A and HLA-B alleles for most subjects in the first cohort. Linkage disequilibrium might explain the correlated functional status among segregating V segments, but an unknown experimental factor could not be excluded. Most CMV-associated TCR beta chains appeared to be HLA-restricted in a later analysis, and the HLA associations seemed to be driven largely by CMV exposure. In an earlier analysis of about 540 of the donors, most TCR beta V segments were observed in productive rearrangements about 90% or about 30% of the time, broadly matching IMGT annotations. Across donors, most TCR sequences were observed very rarely, whereas some public TCRs were present in many individuals. The earlier analysis of around 600 of the donors excluded 15 to 20 rarely observed V segments, including chromosome 9 orphons, because counts were too low. Presence/absence analyses assumed roughly uniform sequencing depth across donors, an assumption that may not hold. The cohort was sequenced for TCR beta chains only, and without alpha or paired-chain data the features that could be detected were limited. V-gene and J-gene trimming of TCR beta chains was associated with a missense DCLRE1C variant in a later genetic analysis, and the association was replicated in an independent cohort.

Library preparation was by the immunoSEQ multiplex PCR assay. For the multiplex PCR, a mixture combining 60 forward primers for TCR Vbeta segments and 13 reverse primers for TCR Jbeta segments was used. The CDR3 region of rearranged TCR beta genes was amplified from genomic DNA by a multiplex PCR assay. Amplified TCR beta libraries were sequenced as 87-base-pair reads on the Illumina HiSeq System. On the study's bioinformatics: A later analysis counted around 72 million unique TCR beta chains across the 666 repertoires, and roughly 10 million of these chains were shared by at least two donors. Raw reads were error-corrected and collapsed into unique sequences by a nearest-neighbor algorithm in which closely related sequences were merged to remove PCR and sequencing errors. To assign V, D and J gene segments, CDR3 sequences were aligned to IMGT reference sequences. For a sequence to be retained, a match of at least six nucleotides to both a V gene segment and a J gene segment was required. A rearrangement was called productive if the CDR3 had no stop codons and remained in frame with V and J, and every other rearrangement was called non-productive. Following IMGT convention, CDR3 was defined as the stretch from the second conserved V-encoded cysteine to the conserved J-encoded phenylalanine. The earlier analysis of 587 of the donors excluded any sequence lacking an unambiguous match to a single V gene segment. An earlier analysis of fewer than 650 of the donors classified V segments as functional when productive rearrangements were above 56.7% and as segregating when the standard deviation between donors was above 5%. To diagnose cytomegalovirus status from the catalog of TCR beta chain sequences, a statistical classification framework was built. A later analysis assigned V and J genes by comparing TCR nucleotide sequences with IMGT/GENE-DB human TR gene sequences. In a later analysis, CDR3 sequences and most-parsimonious VDJ recombination scenarios were assigned using the TCRdist pipeline. A later analysis defined each TCR beta chain by its CDR3 amino acid sequence plus V-gene family, and excluded reads lacking a unique V-gene family. A later analysis removed nearly 600 highly shared, low-generation-probability nucleotide sequences to deal with suspected cross-contamination and a sequencing artifact. In a later analysis, a clonal expansion index for each public chain was calculated from normalized within-repertoire ranks of inferred template counts. In a later analysis, generation probabilities were computed with a VDJ recombination model fitted to out-of-frame rearrangements, and the resulting probabilities were checked against IGoR. In a later analysis, TCR-TCR, TCR-HLA and TCR-CMV co-occurrence was scored with hypergeometric tests, and a repertoire-size bias correction was applied to TCR pairs. False discovery rates were estimated in a later analysis by permuting HLA or CMV assignments 20 times. In a later analysis, co-occurring TCRs were grouped using DBSCAN, and TCRdist sequence similarity was added for clustering within HLA-allele-positive subsets. Repertoires with fewer than 30,000 or more than 120,000 public chains were left out of co-occurrence clustering, as were five repertoires with anomalous nucleotide sharing. Here the immuneACCESS table is served through TCRdb, limited to in-frame sequences with V and J called. Missing clones are a known gap in these copies; in checked studies unresolved V genes cover under half, and the rest lacks a known reason. From that table come the V and J calls and clone size; the DNA was used to work out D and trimming. Within this sample are 91,000 or so clones, with around 80% of them counted one time only. Less than 6% of the sample goes to the ten largest clones.

The sequence was collected from a man aged 30 to 39 in good health and CMV-seropositive. The rearranged chain carries TRBV6-5 and TRBJ2-7, with a weak D call of TRBD2 (6 bases match). Sequencing input: PBMCs. Here the CDR3 is given as CASSRLEGSYEQYV. The DNA reads TGTGCCAGCAGTCGACTGGAGGGCTCCTACGAGCAGTACGTC.